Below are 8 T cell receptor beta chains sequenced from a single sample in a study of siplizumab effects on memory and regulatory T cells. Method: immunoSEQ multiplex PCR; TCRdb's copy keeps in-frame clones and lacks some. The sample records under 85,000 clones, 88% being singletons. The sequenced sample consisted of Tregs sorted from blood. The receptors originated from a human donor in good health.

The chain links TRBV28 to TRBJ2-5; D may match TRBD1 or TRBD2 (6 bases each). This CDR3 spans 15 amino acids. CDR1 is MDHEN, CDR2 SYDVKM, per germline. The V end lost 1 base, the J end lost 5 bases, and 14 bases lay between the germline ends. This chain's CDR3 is CASSLSGGRYETQYF. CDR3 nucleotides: TGTGCCAGCAGTTTATCTGGGGGGCGTTATGAGACCCAGTACTTC.

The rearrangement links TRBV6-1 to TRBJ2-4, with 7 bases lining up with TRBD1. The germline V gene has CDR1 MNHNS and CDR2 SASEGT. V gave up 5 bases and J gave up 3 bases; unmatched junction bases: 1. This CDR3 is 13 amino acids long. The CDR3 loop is CASSPGGKNIQYF. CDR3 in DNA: TGTGCCAGCAGTCCAGGGGGCAAAAACATTCAGTACTTC.

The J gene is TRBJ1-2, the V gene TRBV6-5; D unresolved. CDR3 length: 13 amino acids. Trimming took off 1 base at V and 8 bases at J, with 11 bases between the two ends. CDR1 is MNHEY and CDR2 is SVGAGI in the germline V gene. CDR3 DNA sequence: TGTGCCAGCAGTTACTGGGCAGAGGAGGGCTACACCTTC. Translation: CASSYWAEEGYTF.

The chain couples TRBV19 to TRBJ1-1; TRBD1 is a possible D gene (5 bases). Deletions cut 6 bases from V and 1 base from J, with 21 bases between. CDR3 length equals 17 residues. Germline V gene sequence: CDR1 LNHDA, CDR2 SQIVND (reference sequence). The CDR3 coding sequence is TGTGCCAGTAGATCCCGTATAGGTTGGGACGGGAACACTGAAGCTTTCTTT. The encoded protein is CASRSRIGWDGNTEAFF.

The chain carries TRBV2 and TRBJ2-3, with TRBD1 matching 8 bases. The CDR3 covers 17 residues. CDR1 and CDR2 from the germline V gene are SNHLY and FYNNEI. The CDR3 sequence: CGSSVDTGGRLADTQYF. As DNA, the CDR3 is TGTGGTAGCAGTGTGGACACAGGGGGTCGGCTTGCGGATACGCAGTATTTT.

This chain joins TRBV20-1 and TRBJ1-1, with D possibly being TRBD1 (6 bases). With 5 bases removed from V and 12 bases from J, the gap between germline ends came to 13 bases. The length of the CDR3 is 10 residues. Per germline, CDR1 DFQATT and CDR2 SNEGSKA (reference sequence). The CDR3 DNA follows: TGCAGTGCTGTCAGGGGAGTTACTTTCTTT. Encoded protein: CSAVRGVTFF.

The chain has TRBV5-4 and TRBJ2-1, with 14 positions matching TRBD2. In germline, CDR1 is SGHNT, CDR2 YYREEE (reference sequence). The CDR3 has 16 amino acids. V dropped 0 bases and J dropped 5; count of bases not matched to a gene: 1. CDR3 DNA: TGTGCCAGCAGCTTGGGGGGACTAGCGGGAGACAATGAGCAGTTCTTC. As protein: CASSLGGLAGDNEQFF.

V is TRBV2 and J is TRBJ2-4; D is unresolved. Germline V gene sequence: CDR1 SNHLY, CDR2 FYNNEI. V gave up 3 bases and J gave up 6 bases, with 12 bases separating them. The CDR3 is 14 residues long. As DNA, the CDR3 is TGTGCCAGCAGTGATCCGGACCATGGAAACATTCAGTACTTC. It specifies CASSDPDHGNIQYF.